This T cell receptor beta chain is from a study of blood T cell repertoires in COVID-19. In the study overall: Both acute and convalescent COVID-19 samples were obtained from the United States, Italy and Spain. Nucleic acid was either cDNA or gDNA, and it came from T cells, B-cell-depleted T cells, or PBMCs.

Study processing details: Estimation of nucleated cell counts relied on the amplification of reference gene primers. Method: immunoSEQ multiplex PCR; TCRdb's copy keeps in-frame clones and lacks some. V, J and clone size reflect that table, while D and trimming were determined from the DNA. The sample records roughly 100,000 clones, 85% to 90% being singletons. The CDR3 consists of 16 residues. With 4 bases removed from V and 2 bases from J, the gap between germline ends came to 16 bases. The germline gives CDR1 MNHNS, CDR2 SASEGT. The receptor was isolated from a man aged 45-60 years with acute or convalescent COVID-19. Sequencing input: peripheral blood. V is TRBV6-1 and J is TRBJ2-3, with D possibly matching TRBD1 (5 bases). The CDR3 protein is CASSALMAGITDTQYF. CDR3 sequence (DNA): TGTGCCAGCAGTGCCCTAATGGCAGGGATCACAGATACGCAGTATTTT.